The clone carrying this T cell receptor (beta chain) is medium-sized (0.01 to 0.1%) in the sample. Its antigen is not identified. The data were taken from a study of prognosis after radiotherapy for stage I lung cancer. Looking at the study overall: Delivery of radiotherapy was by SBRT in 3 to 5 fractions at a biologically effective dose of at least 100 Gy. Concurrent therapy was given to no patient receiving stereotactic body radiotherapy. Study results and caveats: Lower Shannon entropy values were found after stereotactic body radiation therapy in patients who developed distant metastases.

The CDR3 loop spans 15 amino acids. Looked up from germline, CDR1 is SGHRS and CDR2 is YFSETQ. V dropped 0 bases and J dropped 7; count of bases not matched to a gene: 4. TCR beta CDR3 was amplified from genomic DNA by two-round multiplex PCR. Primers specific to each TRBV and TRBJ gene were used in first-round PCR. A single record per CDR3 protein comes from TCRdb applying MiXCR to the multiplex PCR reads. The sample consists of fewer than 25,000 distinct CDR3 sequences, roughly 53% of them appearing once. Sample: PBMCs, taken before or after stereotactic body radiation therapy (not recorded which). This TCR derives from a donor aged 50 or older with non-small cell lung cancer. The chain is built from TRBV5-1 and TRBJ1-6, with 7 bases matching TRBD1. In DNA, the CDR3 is TGCGCCAGCAGCTTGGGACAGGGCGGAAATTCACCCCTCCACTTT. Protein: CASSLGQGGNSPLHF.